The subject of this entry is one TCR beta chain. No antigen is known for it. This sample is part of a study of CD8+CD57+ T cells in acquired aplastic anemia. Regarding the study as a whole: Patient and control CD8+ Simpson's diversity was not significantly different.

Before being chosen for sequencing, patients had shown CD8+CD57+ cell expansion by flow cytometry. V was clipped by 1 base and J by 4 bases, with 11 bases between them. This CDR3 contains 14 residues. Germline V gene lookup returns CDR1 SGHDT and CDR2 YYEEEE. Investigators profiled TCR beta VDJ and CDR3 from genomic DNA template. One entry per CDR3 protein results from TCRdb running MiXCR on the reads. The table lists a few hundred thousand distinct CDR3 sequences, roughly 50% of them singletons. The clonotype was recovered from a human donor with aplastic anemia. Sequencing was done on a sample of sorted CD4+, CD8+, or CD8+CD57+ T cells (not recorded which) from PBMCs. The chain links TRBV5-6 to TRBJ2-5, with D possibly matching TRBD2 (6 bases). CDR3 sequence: CASSLMMGGETQYF. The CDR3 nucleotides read TGTGCCAGCAGCTTGATGATGGGGGGAGAGACCCAGTACTTC.